One sample yielded the 24 T cell receptor beta chains listed below, sequenced in a study of T cells in Graves' hyperthyroidism and ophthalmopathy. Regions amplified from RNA transcripts were the TCR beta CDR3 regions. Carried out on the TCR CDR3, a first-round RT-PCR used the HTBI primer set. TCRdb processed the multiplex PCR reads anew with MiXCR; each CDR3 protein has one entry. The sample has 350,000 or so distinct CDR3 sequences; roughly 15% are singletons. Input material: blood. Receptors were obtained from a woman in her 30s with Graves' hyperthyroidism that later progressed to Graves' ophthalmopathy.

This clonotype appeared many times. V is TRBV6-6 and J is TRBJ2-7, with D possibly being TRBD1 (5 bases). This CDR3 region has 17 residues. Germline V gene sequence: CDR1 MNHNY, CDR2 SVGAGI (reference sequence). V gave up 0 bases and J gave up 3 bases, with 18 bases separating them. This CDR3 reads CASSYSKQGGFVYEQYF. For the CDR3, the DNA is TGTGCCAGCAGTTACTCGAAGCAGGGTGGGTTCGTCTACGAGCAGTACTTC.

The chain carries TRBV9 and TRBJ2-1, with D perhaps matching TRBD2 (6 bases). V was cut by 4 bases and J by 3 bases, with 11 bases left in between. Germline V CDR1 and CDR2: SGDLS, YYNGEE. CDR3 length equals 14 residues. In nucleotides, the CDR3 is TGTGCCAGCAGCTTGGAGGGGTACTACAATGAGCAGTTCTTC. Its translation is CASSLEGYYNEQFF.

The chain combines TRBV11-2 with TRBJ1-3; D is undetermined. V lost 5 bases, J lost 0 bases, and 17 bases lay in between. This CDR3 is 17 amino acids long. Germline lookup yields CDR1 SGHAT and CDR2 FQNNGV. The CDR3 region is CASSGRTRTGSGNTIYF. In DNA, the CDR3 is TGTGCCAGCAGCGGACGGACTCGGACCGGCTCTGGAAACACCATATATTTT.

This clonotype showed up many times. CDR3 loop: CSAHPPQGWNTEAFF. The CDR3 coding sequence is TGCAGTGCCCACCCCCCACAGGGGTGGAACACTGAAGCTTTCTTT. The rearrangement joins TRBV20-1 to TRBJ1-1; TRBD1 matches at 7 bases. V was clipped by 6 bases and J by 1 base; unmatched bases: 11. From germline, CDR1 is DFQATT and CDR2 SNEGSKA (reference sequence). This CDR3 comprises 15 residues.

The V and J genes are TRBV4-1 and TRBJ2-3, with D perhaps TRBD2 (6 bases). Deletions cut 5 bases from V and 6 bases from J, with 12 bases between. The CDR3 is 13 amino acids. Germline CDR1 reads MGHRA; CDR2 reads YSYEKL. The CDR3 region has the DNA TGCGCCAGCAGCGGAGGAGGGATCGATACGCAGTATTTT. Amino acid sequence: CASSGGGIDTQYF.

This clonotype was observed many times. The chain joins TRBV29-1 to TRBJ2-3, with a weak D call TRBD1 (5 bases). This CDR3 has 15 amino acids. V was cut by 5 bases and J by 4 bases, with 19 bases left in between. Per germline, CDR1 SQVTM and CDR2 ANQGSEA. The CDR3 reads CSVMFSGSGSDTQYF. In DNA, the CDR3 is TGCAGCGTTATGTTTTCTGGGTCAGGGTCAGATACGCAGTATTTT.

This clonotype was counted many times. The chain uses TRBV11-2 and TRBJ2-1; D perhaps matches TRBD2 (6 bases). CDR1 and CDR2 (germline): SGHAT, FQNNGV. Trimming left V 5 bases short and J 8 bases short, with 28 bases between. This CDR3 spans 18 amino acids. The CDR3 nucleotides read TGTGCCAGCAGCCTAACTACTCCCGTCCAAAAGACTAGGGATGAGCAGTTCTTC. This codes for CASSLTTPVQKTRDEQFF.

In this sample, this clonotype turned up once. The J gene is TRBJ2-2, the V gene TRBV24-1, with 8 positions matching TRBD1. Germline V gene data show CDR1 as KGHDR and CDR2 as SFDVKD. Trimming took 9 bases from V and 1 from J; bases not matched to a gene: 3. The CDR3 spans 14 residues. CDR3 bases: TGTGCCACCGCCGGGACAGGGAACACCGGGGAGCTGTTTTTT. Protein sequence: CATAGTGNTGELFF.

In this sample, this clonotype turned up many times. This chain joins TRBV2 and TRBJ2-5; D uncertain. V was trimmed by 2 bases and J by 4 bases, leaving 14 bases between them. This CDR3 has 15 amino acids. CDR1 is SNHLY and CDR2 is FYNNEI in the germline V gene. The CDR3 bases are TGTGCCAGCAGTGAACCGGGTAGATCGGGAGAGACCCAGTACTTC. Protein: CASSEPGRSGETQYF.

V usage is TRBV4-1 and J usage is TRBJ2-7, with 7 positions matching TRBD1. Germline CDR1 reads MGHRA; CDR2 reads YSYEKL. V lost 4 bases to trimming and J lost 0 bases; unmatched junction nucleotides: 3. The CDR3 runs 14 residues. CDR3 sequence reads: CASSRGQYSYEQYF. Written as DNA, the CDR3 is TGCGCCAGCAGCCGGGGACAGTACTCCTACGAGCAGTACTTC.

The chain employs TRBV4-1 and TRBJ2-3; 8 bases agree with TRBD2. Germline CDR1 reads MGHRA; CDR2 reads YSYEKL. CDR3 size: 19 residues. Unmatched junction bases numbered 18, after V lost 0 bases and J lost 7 bases. The CDR3, as DNA: TGCGCCAGCAGCCAAGATGGGGGACTAGTCCGTCCGGGCTTAAATACGCAGTATTTT. The encoded protein is CASSQDGGLVRPGLNTQYF.

This clonotype was counted many times. The chain links TRBV29-1 to TRBJ1-1; 8 nucleotides line up with TRBD1. Per the germline V gene, CDR1 is SQVTM and CDR2 is ANQGSEA. The ends lost 7 bases at V and 1 base at J; junction bases unmatched: 5. The CDR3 length is 13 residues. CDR3 nucleotides: TGCAGCGGACGACAGGGGTGGAACACTGAAGCTTTCTTT. It translates to CSGRQGWNTEAFF.

This clonotype was seen at least ten times. CDR3 DNA: TGTGCCAGCAGTTTTAGCGGGGAGACTGAAGCTTTCTTT. Amino acid sequence: CASSFSGETEAFF. This chain joins TRBV28 and TRBJ1-1; D remains unclear. The CDR3 is 13 residues long. Germline CDR1 reads MDHEN; CDR2 reads SYDVKM. The V end was cut by 3 bases, the J end by 5 bases, with 10 bases between.

This clonotype was picked up one time. The chain joins TRBV6-2 or TRBV6-3 to TRBJ2-5, with D unclear. Germline assignment: CDR1 MNHEY and CDR2 SVGEGT. The V end was cut by 10 bases, the J end by 5 bases, with 5 bases between. This CDR3 comprises 9 residues. Written as DNA, the CDR3 is TGTGCCATGTCGGAGACCCAGTACTTC. This sequence encodes CAMSETQYF.

This clonotype was seen many times. The chain is built from TRBV7-2 and TRBJ2-2; 10 nucleotides agree with TRBD2. Germline lookup yields CDR1 SGHTA and CDR2 FQGNSA. Trimming at V came to 5 bases and at J to 2 bases, leaving 5 bases not matched to a gene. The CDR3 totals 16 residues. The CDR3 spells CASSPRTSGNTGELFF. The DNA for the CDR3 is TGTGCCAGCAGCCCCAGGACTAGCGGAAACACCGGGGAGCTGTTTTTT.

Many counts were recorded for this clonotype. The J gene is TRBJ1-1, the V gene TRBV7-9; no clear D gene. CDR1 is SEHNR, CDR2 FQNEAQ, per germline (reference sequence). The ends were cut back, 5 bases at V and 0 bases at J, with 10 bases in the middle. This CDR3 is 14 amino acids long. The CDR3 nucleotides are TGTGCCAGCAGCCAACAGACCATGAACACTGAAGCTTTCTTT. This sequence encodes CASSQQTMNTEAFF.

In this sample, this clonotype turned up many times. This chain uses TRBV5-1 with TRBJ2-3, with D maybe TRBD1 (5 bases). V lost 10 bases to trimming and J lost 0 bases, with 18 bases between them. The CDR3 contains 15 residues. Per germline, CDR1 SGHRS and CDR2 YFSETQ. CDR3 bases: TGCGCCTCCCATATGGGGCAAACTAGCACAGATACGCAGTATTTT. Amino acid sequence: CASHMGQTSTDTQYF.

A few counts support this clonotype. The J gene is TRBJ1-4, the V gene TRBV6-5, with D unresolved. V was pared by 1 base and J by 4 bases, with 7 bases between. Germline V lookup: CDR1 MNHEY, CDR2 SVGAGI. The CDR3 sequence is 14 residues long. This CDR3 is CASSYWGINEKLFF. CDR3 nucleotide sequence: TGTGCCAGCAGTTACTGGGGAATTAATGAAAAACTGTTTTTT.

This clonotype was observed at least ten times. The chain recombines TRBV28 with TRBJ1-3, with D perhaps matching TRBD1 (5 bases). The CDR3 is made up of 14 amino acids. Germline V gives CDR1 MDHEN, CDR2 SYDVKM. Trimming took 3 bases from V and 8 from J, leaving 14 bases between them. CDR3 coding DNA: TGTGCCAGCAGTTTGACTCGGGGGACCGACACCATATATTTT. Residues: CASSLTRGTDTIYF.

This clonotype was observed at least ten times. The chain joins TRBV6-6 to TRBJ2-2, with 7 bases matching TRBD1. The CDR3 consists of 16 residues. The junction had 3 bases not matched to a gene; V was cut back by 2 bases and J by 0 bases. The germline gives CDR1 MNHNY, CDR2 SVGAGI (reference sequence). This chain's CDR3 is CASSYGQGANTGELFF. CDR3 nucleotide sequence: TGTGCCAGCAGTTACGGGCAGGGGGCGAACACCGGGGAGCTGTTTTTT.

With regard to this clonotype: A much larger clone differs from this one at a single base, so this may be a read error. The chain has TRBV24-1 and TRBJ2-1; D is undetermined. Trimming left V 1 base short and J 7 bases short, with 7 bases between. This CDR3 spans 13 amino acids. Germline assignment: CDR1 KGHDR and CDR2 SFDVKD. The CDR3 protein is CATSDFGMNEQFF. In DNA, the CDR3 is TGTGCCACCAGTGATTTTGGGATGAATGAGCAGTTCTTC.

This clonotype has a count of ten or more. The V call is TRBV12-3 or TRBV12-4, the J call TRBJ1-2; 8 bases fit TRBD1. The J segment lost 2 bases and the V segment lost 3 bases, leaving 2 bases of the junction unmatched. The CDR3 extends over 14 amino acids. In nucleotides, the CDR3 is TGTGCCAGCAGTTTCCGACAGGGGAACTATGGCTACACCTTC. Translated, it gives CASSFRQGNYGYTF.

The rearrangement uses TRBV29-1 and TRBJ2-1, with TRBD2 matching over 7 bases. The V and J ends lost 5 bases and 7 bases, in that order; junction bases with no gene match: 5. The CDR3 consists of 12 residues. Germline assignment: CDR1 SQVTM and CDR2 ANQGSEA. The CDR3 DNA sequence: TGCAGCGTTCCTGGGAGGGCTAATGAGCAGTTCTTC. This translates into CSVPGRANEQFF.

This clonotype was picked up a small number of times. This rearrangement joins TRBV29-1 to TRBJ2-7; TRBD2 matches at 7 bases. Trimming cost V 6 bases and J 3 bases; bases outside gene matches: 5. CDR3 size: 12 residues. Per germline, CDR1 SQVTM and CDR2 ANQGSEA. This CDR3 reads CSVRTSGYEQYF. The CDR3 DNA is TGCAGCGTCCGGACTAGTGGCTACGAGCAGTACTTC.